These 23 T cell receptor beta chains originate from one sample sequenced in a study of cytomegalovirus exposure and HLA in healthy donors. PCR used 60 Vbeta primers and 13 Jbeta primers. Measured with immunoSEQ multiplex PCR; TCRdb has only the in-frame clones, and not every one. This sample carries some 150,000 clones, about three fifths of them seen once, and the ten largest clones take roughly 7%. Sequencing was carried out using PBMCs. The receptors stem from a woman aged 55-69 years in good health and CMV-seropositive.

This clone was recorded only once. The CDR3 loop reads CASSFDRVRANEKLFF. CDR3 in DNA: TGCGCCAGCAGCTTTGACAGGGTGAGGGCTAATGAAAAACTGTTTTTT. The V gene is TRBV5-1, the J gene TRBJ1-4; 7 nucleotides line up with TRBD1. With V trimmed by 2 bases and J by 3 bases, 7 bases remained unmatched. The CDR3 contains 16 residues. Germline V lookup: CDR1 SGHRS, CDR2 YFSETQ.

This clone was detected a few times. The chain combines TRBV29-1 with TRBJ2-4; the match to TRBD1 covers 7 bases. V lost 5 bases, J lost 11 bases, and 9 bases stayed unmatched. The CDR3 totals 12 residues. Germline V lookup: CDR1 SQVTM, CDR2 ANQGSEA. This CDR3 is CSVSRTGAVQYF. As DNA, the CDR3 is TGCAGCGTTTCCCGGACAGGAGCGGTTCAGTACTTC.

This clone was found a few times. This rearrangement joins TRBV6-6 to TRBJ1-2, with 8 positions matching TRBD1. CDR1 and CDR2 (germline): MNHNY, SVGAGI (reference sequence). The CDR3 length is 14 residues. Trimming at V came to 5 bases and at J to 4 bases, leaving 6 bases not matched to a gene. CDR3: CASSETGVTYGYTF. The DNA of the CDR3 is TGTGCCAGCAGTGAGACAGGGGTAACCTATGGCTACACCTTC.

The V and J genes are TRBV6-5 and TRBJ2-7, with D perhaps matching TRBD2 (5 bases). This CDR3 comprises 13 residues. Trimming removed 0 bases from V and 4 bases from J, with 7 bases in between. Germline V gives CDR1 MNHEY, CDR2 SVGAGI. CDR3 DNA: TGTGCCAGCAGTTACTCCGACTATTACGAGCAGTACTTC. Translating gives CASSYSDYYEQYF.

This chain joins TRBV4-1 and TRBJ2-4, with 10 nucleotides matching TRBD1. The V gene's germline CDR1 is MGHRA and CDR2 YSYEKL. V lost 4 bases to trimming and J lost 1 base; unmatched junction nucleotides: 7. This CDR3 is built from 17 residues. The CDR3 DNA sequence: TGCGCCAGCAGCCGTCCCGGGACAGGGGTGGCCAAAAACATTCAGTACTTC. Protein sequence: CASSRPGTGVAKNIQYF.

This clone was counted between two and nine times. This sequence joins TRBV30 and TRBJ1-6, with 7 bases aligning to TRBD1. This CDR3 region has 14 residues. Germline lookup yields CDR1 GTSNPN and CDR2 SVGIG (reference sequence). Unmatched junction bases numbered 4, after V lost 1 base and J lost 7 bases. The CDR3 DNA follows: TGTGCCTGGAGTGCCGGGACAGCAAATTCACCCCTCCACTTT. This codes for CAWSAGTANSPLHF.

The chain is built from TRBV21-1 and TRBJ2-2; the D call of TRBD2 is as the table states it, not checked on the DNA. TRBV21-1 is an annotated pseudogene. The CDR3 covers 17 residues. The DNA of the CDR3 is TGTGCCAGCAGCATCCTCCTAGCGGGAGCCCCCGCCGGGGAGCTGTTTTTT. Translating gives CASSILLAGAPAGELFF.

Only a few counts were recorded for this clone. This chain joins TRBV2 and TRBJ2-5; 8 bases are shared with TRBD2. The CDR3 has 14 amino acids. Germline V gene data show CDR1 as SNHLY and CDR2 as FYNNEI. Trimming took 8 bases from V and 3 from J; bases not matched to a gene: 8. The DNA for the CDR3 is TGTGCCAGCGGAGTTAGAGCGGGAGAAGAGACCCAGTACTTC. Its translation: CASGVRAGEETQYF. Drawing the rest from reference TRBV2 and TRBJ2-5, the complete variable domain is EPEVTQTPSHQVTQMGQEVILRCVPISNHLYFYWYRQILGQKVEFLVSFYNNEISEKSEIFDDQFSVERPDGSNFTLKIRSTKLEDSAMYFCASGVRAGEETQYFGPGTRLLVL.

This clone was counted only a few times. V gene TRBV27 combines with J gene TRBJ2-6; 10 bases align to TRBD2. With 0 bases clipped from V and 2 bases from J, the junction kept 7 bases outside the gene matches. Germline loops: CDR1 MNHEY, CDR2 SMNVEV (reference sequence). The CDR3 has 19 residues. The CDR3 DNA reads as TGTGCCAGCAGTTTATCGATCACTAGCGGGAACCCTGGGGCCAACGTCCTGACTTTC. This gives the protein CASSLSITSGNPGANVLTF.

This clone occurred a few times. The V and J genes are TRBV28 and TRBJ1-3; D is unclear. This CDR3 has 14 residues. Trimming pared 3 bases from V and 0 bases from J, leaving 6 bases between. Per the germline V gene, CDR1 is MDHEN and CDR2 is SYDVKM. The CDR3 region has the DNA TGTGCCAGCAGTTTCGGGAACTCTGGAAACACCATATATTTT. Translated, it gives CASSFGNSGNTIYF.

The chain links TRBV9 to TRBJ2-2; D not resolved. Germline assignment: CDR1 SGDLS and CDR2 YYNGEE. This CDR3 spans 15 amino acids. V lost 1 base and J 0 bases, leaving 7 bases between the germline ends. This chain's CDR3 is CASSVIQTNTGELFF. The CDR3 nucleotides read TGTGCCAGCAGCGTAATCCAGACGAACACCGGGGAGCTGTTTTTT.

This clone appeared a few times. The CDR3 nucleotides are TGTGCCAGCAGCATCAGCGGGAGTACCCTGTTGAGCACAGATACGCAGTATTTT. Its protein product is CASSISGSTLLSTDTQYF. The J gene is TRBJ2-3, the V gene TRBV7-9, with 8 nucleotides matching TRBD2. CDR3 length: 18 amino acids. Germline loops: CDR1 SEHNR, CDR2 FQNEAQ (reference sequence). Unmatched junction bases numbered 13, after V lost 5 bases and J lost 0 bases.

The rearrangement uses TRBV27 and TRBJ2-7; weak D call: TRBD1 (5 bases). V was pared by 0 bases and J by 2 bases, with 8 bases between. The germline gives CDR1 MNHEY, CDR2 SMNVEV (reference sequence). CDR3 length equals 14 residues. CDR3 DNA sequence: TGTGCCAGCAGTTTATCAACAGGTCCCTACGAGCAGTACTTC. This encodes CASSLSTGPYEQYF.

The rearrangement joins TRBV15 to TRBJ2-1; weak D call: TRBD2 (6 bases). In germline, CDR1 is LNHNV, CDR2 YYDKDF (reference sequence). Trimming stripped 11 bases from V and 9 bases from J, with 17 bases between. The CDR3 spans 12 residues. The CDR3: CAPGGIVAEQFF. The CDR3 nucleotides read TGTGCCCCCGGGGGAATTGTCGCTGAGCAGTTCTTC.

V gene TRBV19 combines with J gene TRBJ1-1; D remains unclear. The V gene lost 4 bases and the J gene lost 3 bases, with 12 bases spanning the gap. This CDR3 region has 14 residues. The V gene's germline CDR1 is LNHDA and CDR2 SQIVND (reference sequence). The CDR3 region is CASSTTRQYTEAFF. The CDR3 nucleotides are TGTGCCAGTAGTACAACACGACAATACACTGAAGCTTTCTTT.

This chain connects TRBV5-1 to TRBJ2-7; TRBD2 might be the D (6 bases). Germline lookup yields CDR1 SGHRS and CDR2 YFSETQ. The CDR3 consists of 13 residues. V gave up 4 bases and J gave up 4 bases, with 12 bases separating them. The CDR3 bases are TGCGCCAGCAGCCCGGGGGTTGGTTACGAGCAGTACTTC. This sequence encodes CASSPGVGYEQYF.

This rearrangement joins TRBV28 to TRBJ2-7; 10 bases agree with TRBD2. Germline V gene data show CDR1 as MDHEN and CDR2 as SYDVKM. V dropped 7 bases and J dropped 0; count of bases not matched to a gene: 3. CDR3 length: 14 amino acids. CDR3 protein: CASKLAGPSYEQYF. The CDR3 DNA reads TGTGCCAGCAAACTAGCGGGACCCTCCTACGAGCAGTACTTC. The full variable domain, with the rest looked up from reference TRBV28 and TRBJ2-7, is DVKVTQSSRYLVKRTGEKVFLECVQDMDHENMFWYRQDPGLGLRLIYFSYDVKMKEKGDIPEGYSVSREKKERFSLILESASTNQTSMYLCASKLAGPSYEQYFGPGTRLTVT.

The chain has TRBV5-4 and TRBJ1-2, with 9 bases identical to TRBD1. The germline CDR1 and CDR2 sequences are SGHNT and YYREEE (reference sequence). V dropped 0 bases and J dropped 1; count of bases not matched to a gene: 4. The CDR3 spans 16 residues. The CDR3 DNA follows: TGTGCCAGCAGCTTGGTTGGGGGACAGGGTAACTATGGCTACACCTTC. It codes for CASSLVGGQGNYGYTF.

The chain combines TRBV7-2 with TRBJ2-2, with D unclear. The CDR3 is made up of 14 amino acids. V was shortened by 2 bases and J by 4 bases, with 8 bases between the two germline ends. The germline V gene encodes CDR1 SGHTA and CDR2 FQGNSA. DNA for the CDR3: TGTGCCAGCAGCTTAAGCCGGGTCACCGGGGAGCTGTTTTTT. The encoded protein is CASSLSRVTGELFF.

The chain has TRBV7-9 and TRBJ1-2; TRBD1 agrees at 7 bases. Losses at the gene ends were 2 bases for V and 8 bases for J; bases not matched to a gene: 5. CDR3 length: 13 residues. CDR1 is SEHNR, CDR2 FQNEAQ, per germline (reference sequence). CDR3 sequence: CASSLLGTDGYTF. The CDR3 region has the DNA TGTGCCAGCAGCTTACTTGGGACAGACGGCTACACCTTC.

This clone was counted once. V is TRBV5-1 and J is TRBJ2-2; 13 bases agree with TRBD2. Germline V gene lookup returns CDR1 SGHRS and CDR2 YFSETQ. With 4 bases clipped from V and 0 bases from J, the junction kept 9 bases outside the gene matches. The length of the CDR3 is 19 residues. This chain's CDR3 is CASSLPGLAGNPNTGELFF. CDR3 nucleotide sequence: TGCGCCAGCAGCCTCCCGGGACTAGCGGGAAATCCGAACACCGGGGAGCTGTTTTTT.

This clone occurred a few times. This chain uses TRBV19 with TRBJ2-7; the match to TRBD2 covers 11 bases. CDR3 length: 14 amino acids. Trimming removed 3 bases from V and 6 bases from J; junction bases left unmatched: 4. The V gene's germline CDR1 is LNHDA and CDR2 SQIVND (reference sequence). The CDR3 DNA follows: TGTGCCAGTAGTATCACTAGCGGGAGTACCGAGCAGTACTTC. Protein product: CASSITSGSTEQYF.

The chain carries TRBV7-2 and TRBJ1-3; 10 bases agree with TRBD1. The CDR3 is 16 residues long. The trim removed 4 bases at V and 1 base at J, leaving 4 bases unmatched. Germline V gene sequence: CDR1 SGHTA, CDR2 FQGNSA. CDR3 in amino acids: CASSWGQGISGNTIYF. CDR3 in DNA: TGTGCCAGCAGCTGGGGACAGGGGATATCTGGAAACACCATATATTTT.